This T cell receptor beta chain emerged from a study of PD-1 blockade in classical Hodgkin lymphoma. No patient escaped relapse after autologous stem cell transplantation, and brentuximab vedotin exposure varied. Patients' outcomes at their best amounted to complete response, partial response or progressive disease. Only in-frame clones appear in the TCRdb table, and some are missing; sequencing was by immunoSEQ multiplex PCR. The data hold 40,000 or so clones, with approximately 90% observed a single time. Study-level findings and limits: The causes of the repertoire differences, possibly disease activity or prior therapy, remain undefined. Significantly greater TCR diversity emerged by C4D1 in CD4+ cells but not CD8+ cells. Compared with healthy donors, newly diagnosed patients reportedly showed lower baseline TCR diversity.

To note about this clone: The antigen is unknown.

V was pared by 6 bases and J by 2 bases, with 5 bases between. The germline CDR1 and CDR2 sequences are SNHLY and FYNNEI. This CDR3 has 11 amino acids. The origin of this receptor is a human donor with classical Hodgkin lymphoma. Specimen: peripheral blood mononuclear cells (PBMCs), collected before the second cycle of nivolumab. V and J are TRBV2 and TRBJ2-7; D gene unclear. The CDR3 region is CASSETYEQYF. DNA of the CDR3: TGTGCCAGCAGCGAAACCTACGAGCAGTACTTC.